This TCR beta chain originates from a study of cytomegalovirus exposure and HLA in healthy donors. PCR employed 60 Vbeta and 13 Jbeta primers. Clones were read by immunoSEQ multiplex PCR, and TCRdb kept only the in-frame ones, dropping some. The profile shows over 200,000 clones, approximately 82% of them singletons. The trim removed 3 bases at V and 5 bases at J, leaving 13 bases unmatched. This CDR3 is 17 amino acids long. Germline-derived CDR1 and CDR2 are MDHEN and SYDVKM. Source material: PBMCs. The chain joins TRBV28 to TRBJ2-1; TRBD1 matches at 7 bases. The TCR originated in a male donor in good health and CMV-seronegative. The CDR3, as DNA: TGTGCCAGCAGTTTGGACCCTCGACAGGGCCGTCACAATGAGCAGTTCTTC. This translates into CASSLDPRQGRHNEQFF. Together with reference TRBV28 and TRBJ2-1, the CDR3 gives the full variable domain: DVKVTQSSRYLVKRTGEKVFLECVQDMDHENMFWYRQDPGLGLRLIYFSYDVKMKEKGDIPEGYSVSREKKERFSLILESASTNQTSMYLCASSLDPRQGRHNEQFFGPGTRLTVL.